The 5 T cell receptor beta chains given below trace back to one sample, sequenced in a study of blood T cell repertoires in COVID-19. Repertoires were generated with immunoSEQ multiplex PCR, while TCRdb's copy carries only in-frame clones and drops some. The profile shows a few hundred thousand clones, about four fifths of them singletons. The specimen sequenced was PBMCs or T cells enriched from blood (not recorded which). These receptor sequences come from a man over 45 who had recovered from COVID-19.

The chain has TRBV5-5 and TRBJ1-2, with a weak D call TRBD1 (5 bases). The CDR3 runs to 16 residues. With 0 bases removed from V and 7 bases from J, the gap between germline ends came to 19 bases. Germline V gene data show CDR1 as SGHKS and CDR2 as YYEKEE (reference sequence). For the CDR3, the DNA is TGTGCCAGCAGCTTGGCCCCTGGGCAGGGCGACGGTGGCTACACCTTC. It specifies CASSLAPGQGDGGYTF.

This chain joins TRBV18 and TRBJ2-3; possible D gene TRBD2, 6 bases. This CDR3 contains 16 residues. Germline CDR1 and CDR2: KGHSH and LQKENI. Trimming shortened V by 6 bases and J by 2 bases, and 18 bases separated the two germline ends. For the CDR3, the DNA is TGTGCCAGCTCCCCCCCGGGTAGCGGATTCACAGATACGCAGTATTTT. As protein: CASSPPGSGFTDTQYF. Using reference TRBV18 and TRBJ2-3 for the parts outside the CDR3, the full variable domain is NAGVMQNPRHLVRRRGQEARLRCSPMKGHSHVYWYRQLPEEGLKFMVYLQKENIIDESGMPKERFSAEFPKEGPSILRIQQVVRGDSAAYFCASSPPGSGFTDTQYFGPGTRLTVL.

The chain links TRBV18 to TRBJ2-3, with D possibly being TRBD1 (6 bases). Germline lookup yields CDR1 KGHSH and CDR2 LQKENI. The germline V and J ends were trimmed by 0 bases and 2 bases, with 15 bases remaining between them. This CDR3 contains 17 residues. The DNA of the CDR3 is TGTGCCAGCTCACCACCGTTGGGGGCACTGAACACAGATACGCAGTATTTT. Translation gives CASSPPLGALNTDTQYF.

V and J are TRBV27 and TRBJ2-2; 9 nucleotides align to TRBD2. The CDR3 covers 17 residues. The germline V gene has CDR1 MNHEY and CDR2 SMNVEV (reference sequence). With V trimmed by 1 base and J by 0 bases, 3 bases remained unmatched. The CDR3: CASSLWGGGANTGELFF. In nucleotides, the CDR3 is TGTGCCAGCAGTTTATGGGGCGGGGGGGCGAACACCGGGGAGCTGTTTTTT.

The chain is built from TRBV5-1 and TRBJ1-1, with 7 bases lining up with TRBD1. J lost 8 bases, V lost 2 bases, and 9 bases had no gene match. The CDR3 covers 14 residues. Germline V gene lookup returns CDR1 SGHRS and CDR2 YFSETQ. The CDR3 nucleotides read TGCGCCAGCAGCTTTAACCGACAGGGCAGAGAAGCTTTCTTT. Translating gives CASSFNRQGREAFF.